This TCR beta chain is from a study of blood T cell repertoires in COVID-19. Study-level background: Sites across the United States, Italy and Spain contributed samples from acute and convalescent COVID-19. T cells, B-cell-depleted T cells, or PBMCs supplied cDNA or gDNA.

Participants, about 18 to 90 years old, spanned 25 or so US areas. Donors were grouped by their self-reported clinical history. V was pared by 6 bases and J by 0 bases, with 13 bases of the junction left unmatched. Germline values: CDR1 LNHDA, CDR2 SQIVND (reference sequence). CDR3 length: 18 residues. TCRdb's copy holds only in-frame clones and misses some; the assay was immunoSEQ multiplex PCR. This sample has 100,000 to 150,000 clones; approximately 79% occur once, and the top ten carry 2% to 2.5%. The source of this sequence is a man between 35 and 55 years old with acute COVID-19. V gene TRBV19 combines with J gene TRBJ2-3, with 9 bases aligning to TRBD2. The source material was PBMCs or T cells enriched from blood (not recorded which). The CDR3 region has the DNA TGTGCCAGTAGGGGTAATGCGGGAGGGTCAGCTAGCACAGATACGCAGTATTTT. Amino acid sequence: CASRGNAGGSASTDTQYF.